Each of the 26 T cell receptor beta chains below was sequenced from the same sample in a study of blood T cell repertoires in COVID-19. The protocol was immunoSEQ multiplex PCR, while the TCRdb copy is restricted to in-frame clones and leaves out a portion. The sample consists of over 50,000 clones, roughly 83% of them appearing once. Sequencing used peripheral blood. The receptors come from a man aged 55 to 70 with COVID-19, enrolled during active disease.

V is TRBV20-1 and J is TRBJ2-3, with D unclear. Per the germline V gene, CDR1 is DFQATT and CDR2 is SNEGSKA (reference sequence). V was clipped by 2 bases and J by 6 bases, with 6 bases between them. This CDR3 contains 11 residues. The CDR3 bases are TGCAGTGCTAGATTCGGGGATACGCAGTATTTT. Its translation: CSARFGDTQYF.

This clone is a singleton in its sample. J is TRBJ1-5 and V is TRBV9, with 9 bases identical to TRBD1. Losses at the gene ends were 3 bases for V and 3 bases for J; bases not matched to a gene: 7. The germline V gene has CDR1 SGDLS and CDR2 YYNGEE. The CDR3 has 16 amino acids. The CDR3 loop is CASSGAGTGNNQPQHF. CDR3 coding DNA: TGTGCCAGCAGCGGAGCCGGGACAGGGAACAATCAGCCCCAGCATTTT.

The chain has TRBV6-5 and TRBJ2-5, with 7 bases that match TRBD1. With V trimmed by 6 bases and J by 5 bases, 6 bases remained unmatched. The CDR3 has 13 residues. Germline CDR1 and CDR2: MNHEY and SVGAGI. CDR3 coding DNA: TGTGCCAGCAGACCAGGGGGTGGGGAGACCCAGTACTTC. Encoded protein: CASRPGGGETQYF.

V and J are TRBV9 and TRBJ2-1, with TRBD1 matching 9 bases. V gave up 7 bases and J gave up 3 bases; unmatched junction bases: 2. The CDR3 extends over 13 amino acids. The V gene's germline CDR1 is SGDLS and CDR2 YYNGEE. The CDR3 loop is CASGQGFYNEQFF. In nucleotides, the CDR3 is TGTGCCAGCGGACAGGGGTTCTACAATGAGCAGTTCTTC.

This chain connects TRBV10-2 to TRBJ2-4; 11 bases are shared with TRBD1. V was pared by 4 bases and J by 7 bases, with 6 bases of the junction left unmatched. CDR1 is WSHSY, CDR2 SAAADI, per germline. The CDR3 totals 15 residues. CDR3 protein: CASSGMGQGGNIQYF. The CDR3 region has the DNA TGCGCCAGCAGTGGGATGGGACAGGGGGGCAACATTCAGTACTTC.

The chain recombines TRBV11-2 with TRBJ2-5; 7 bases agree with TRBD2. The CDR3 sequence is 14 residues long. V trimming: 4 bases; J trimming: 2 bases; junction bases outside the gene matches: 4. Germline assignment: CDR1 SGHAT and CDR2 FQNNGV. CDR3 DNA: TGTGCCAGCAGCTCCCGACTAGCACAAGAGACCCAGTACTTC. The encoded protein is CASSSRLAQETQYF.

The chain has TRBV10-3 and TRBJ2-4, with TRBD2 identical over 7 bases. V lost 1 base and J lost 2; bases outside the gene matches: 8. The CDR3 is made up of 17 amino acids. Germline values: CDR1 ENHRY, CDR2 SYGVKD. CDR3 region: CAISEFWERGSKNIQYF. CDR3 nucleotides: TGTGCCATCAGTGAGTTTTGGGAGCGGGGTTCCAAAAACATTCAGTACTTC.

This clone was seen a handful of times. J is TRBJ2-7 and V is TRBV28; TRBD2 matches 14 bases. Germline trimming cut 5 bases from V and 2 bases from J; bases unmatched to any gene: 5. Germline V gene sequence: CDR1 MDHEN, CDR2 SYDVKM. The CDR3 consists of 16 residues. The CDR3 reads CASSPWTSGRTYEQYF. The CDR3 DNA reads TGTGCCAGCAGTCCGTGGACTAGCGGGAGGACCTACGAGCAGTACTTC.

V is TRBV27 and J is TRBJ2-7, with D perhaps matching TRBD1 (5 bases). Trimming took off 2 bases at V and 0 bases at J, with 11 bases between the two ends. The length of the CDR3 is 15 residues. Germline CDR1 and CDR2: MNHEY and SMNVEV (reference sequence). CDR3 loop: CASSLGAPNSYEQYF. The CDR3, as DNA: TGTGCCAGCAGTTTAGGGGCACCGAACTCCTACGAGCAGTACTTC.

The chain links TRBV30 to TRBJ2-1; no clear D gene. Germline-derived CDR1 and CDR2 are GTSNPN and SVGIG (reference sequence). The CDR3 sequence is 14 residues long. V lost 2 bases to trimming and J lost 2 bases, with 10 bases between them. In DNA form, the CDR3 reads TGTGCCTGGAGTATCAGTTCTGCCTACAATGAGCAGTTCTTC. Amino acids: CAWSISSAYNEQFF.

The chain carries TRBV5-1 and TRBJ2-1; TRBD1 aligns across 7 bases. Germline V gene data show CDR1 as SGHRS and CDR2 as YFSETQ. The ends lost 4 bases at V and 10 bases at J; junction bases unmatched: 8. The CDR3 covers 13 residues. The CDR3 is CASSLNPGQEQFF. CDR3 bases: TGCGCCAGCAGCCTTAATCCGGGACAGGAGCAGTTCTTC. Complete variable domain (other parts from reference TRBV5-1 and TRBJ2-1): KAGVTQTPRYLIKTRGQQVTLSCSPISGHRSVSWYQQTPGQGLQFLFEYFSETQRNKGNFPGRFSGRQFSNSRSEMNVSTLELGDSALYLCASSLNPGQEQFFGPGTRLTVL.

The rearrangement joins TRBV11-2 to TRBJ2-7; TRBD2 might be the D (5 bases). This CDR3 region has 9 residues. The germline V gene encodes CDR1 SGHAT and CDR2 FQNNGV. V gave up 8 bases and J gave up 7 bases, with 6 bases separating them. CDR3 nucleotides: TGTGCCAGCCCGGGGGAGCAGTACTTC. Protein product: CASPGEQYF.

The chain joins TRBV27 to TRBJ2-1; 9 nucleotides line up with TRBD1. Germline V gene sequence: CDR1 MNHEY, CDR2 SMNVEV (reference sequence). After removal of 3 bases from V and 4 bases from J, the junction contained 7 bases not matched to a gene. The CDR3 is 16 amino acids. CDR3 loop: CASSFTGQGFYNEQFF. CDR3 nucleotide sequence: TGTGCCAGCAGTTTCACGGGACAGGGATTTTACAATGAGCAGTTCTTC.

V gene TRBV6-2 or TRBV6-3 combines with J gene TRBJ1-2; possibly TRBD1 for D (6 bases). Germline CDR1 MNHEY, CDR2 SVGEGT. This CDR3 has 15 amino acids. V lost 5 bases and J lost 4, with 17 bases in between. The CDR3 DNA is TGTGCCAGCAGTACGTTAGGACAGCAAGTCTATGGCTACACCTTC. Translating gives CASSTLGQQVYGYTF.

This chain joins TRBV10-3 and TRBJ1-1; D call uncertain. CDR3 length equals 13 residues. Trimming removed 7 bases from V and 3 bases from J, with 12 bases in between. Germline CDR1 ENHRY, CDR2 SYGVKD. CDR3 residues: CAITVRRDTEAFF. The CDR3 nucleotides read TGTGCCATCACTGTCAGGAGGGACACTGAAGCTTTCTTT.

The CDR3 DNA sequence: TGTGCCAGCAGCCTTTCGAAGAGGGCGGGCACTGAAGCTTTCTTT. Amino acids: CASSLSKRAGTEAFF. The J gene is TRBJ1-1, the V gene TRBV3-1 (or the pseudogene TRBV3-2); D is uncertain. Deletions cut 4 bases from V and 4 bases from J, with 16 bases between. There are 15 residues in the CDR3. Germline values: CDR1 LGHDT, CDR2 YNNKEL (reference sequence).

The V call is TRBV18, the J call TRBJ2-1; 7 bases are a match to TRBD1. Germline-derived CDR1 and CDR2 are KGHSH and LQKENI. The CDR3 is 15 amino acids. With V trimmed by 3 bases and J by 4 bases, 6 bases remained unmatched. The CDR3 loop reads CASSPPGQNYNEQFF. The CDR3 nucleotides read TGTGCCAGCTCACCGCCGGGACAGAATTACAATGAGCAGTTCTTC.

The rearrangement joins TRBV4-1 to TRBJ2-5; 8 bases line up with TRBD1. The CDR3 totals 15 residues. V lost 3 bases to trimming and J lost 5 bases; unmatched junction nucleotides: 8. CDR1 and CDR2 (germline): MGHRA, YSYEKL. In nucleotides, the CDR3 is TGCGCCAGCAGCCAGAGACAGGGGATCGGGGAGACCCAGTACTTC. Translation gives CASSQRQGIGETQYF.

The chain is built from TRBV18 and TRBJ2-3, with D possibly TRBD2 on 7 matching bases. V was shortened by 3 bases and J by 6 bases, with 25 bases between the two germline ends. The V gene's germline CDR1 is KGHSH and CDR2 LQKENI. The CDR3 has 18 amino acids. This chain's CDR3 is CASSPSGGLESPDDTQYF. In nucleotides, the CDR3 is TGTGCCAGCTCACCGTCCGGGGGGCTGGAATCCCCCGATGATACGCAGTATTTT.

This clone was counted a single time. The chain combines TRBV5-1 with TRBJ2-3; 11 nucleotides match TRBD2. With V trimmed by 4 bases and J by 6 bases, 16 bases remained unmatched. The CDR3 covers 18 residues. Germline assignment: CDR1 SGHRS and CDR2 YFSETQ. CDR3 region: CASSTPTTSGDILDTQYF. As DNA, the CDR3 is TGCGCCAGCAGCACACCAACGACTAGCGGGGATATTCTGGATACGCAGTATTTT.

The V and J genes are TRBV12-5 and TRBJ2-3; maybe TRBD1 (6 bases). V lost 1 base and J 2 bases, leaving 7 bases between the germline ends. The V gene's germline CDR1 is LGHNT and CDR2 FRNRAP. The CDR3 is made up of 14 amino acids. The CDR3 DNA sequence: TGTGCTAGTGGTTTGGGGGACAACACAGATACGCAGTATTTT. Residues: CASGLGDNTDTQYF.

This clone has ten or more counts. The J gene is TRBJ1-1, the V gene TRBV6-6, with TRBD1 matching over 10 bases. Trimming at V came to 6 bases and at J to 3 bases, leaving 4 bases not matched to a gene. The CDR3 spans 14 residues. Germline V gives CDR1 MNHNY, CDR2 SVGAGI (reference sequence). The CDR3 sequence is CASRSGTGDTEAFF. The CDR3 nucleotides read TGTGCCAGCAGATCCGGGACAGGGGACACTGAAGCTTTCTTT.

The V gene is TRBV9, the J gene TRBJ1-4; D gene ambiguous. Germline V CDR1 and CDR2: SGDLS, YYNGEE. V was clipped by 0 bases and J by 7 bases, with 10 bases between them. The CDR3 length is 14 residues. The CDR3 protein is CASSVEVYGEKLFF. CDR3 DNA: TGTGCCAGCAGCGTAGAAGTTTACGGTGAAAAACTGTTTTTT.

The CDR3 protein is CATRKGQDYNLETTIYF. CDR3 DNA sequence: TGTGCCACCAGAAAGGGACAGGACTACAATCTGGAAACCACCATATATTTT. The rearrangement links TRBV2 to TRBJ1-3, with 8 nucleotides matching TRBD1. CDR1 is SNHLY and CDR2 is FYNNEI in the germline V gene. With V trimmed by 10 bases and J by 9 bases, 23 bases remained unmatched. The CDR3 has 17 amino acids.

The chain joins TRBV10-3 to TRBJ1-1; tentatively, D is TRBD1 (6 bases). Germline loops: CDR1 ENHRY, CDR2 SYGVKD. Trimming removed 10 bases from V and 6 bases from J, with 18 bases in between. This CDR3 comprises 13 residues. The CDR3: CATGTGFGAEAFF. CDR3 coding DNA: TGTGCCACAGGAACAGGGTTTGGGGCTGAAGCTTTCTTT.

This clone was seen a few times. In DNA, the CDR3 is TGTGCCAGCAGCCAACAGGACACTGAAGCTTTCTTT. Protein sequence: CASSQQDTEAFF. The chain couples TRBV5-4 to TRBJ1-1; D is possibly TRBD1 (5 bases). Germline loops: CDR1 SGHNT, CDR2 YYREEE (reference sequence). V gave up 4 bases and J gave up 3 bases, with 7 bases separating them. The CDR3 is made up of 12 amino acids.